This TCR beta chain emerged from a study of OX40 agonist ivuxolimab in advanced cancers. Turning to the study itself: Past anti-PD-1, anti-PD-L1 or anti-CTLA-4 therapy was accepted, and around 40% had received some. One patient with hepatocellular carcinoma and two with cutaneous melanoma, three in all, had partial responses.

The CDR3 runs 12 residues. Looked up from germline, CDR1 is SQVTM and CDR2 is ANQGSEA. V was clipped by 2 bases and J by 6 bases, with 8 bases between them. Sequencing used immunoSEQ multiplex PCR; TCRdb keeps in-frame clones, though not all of them. The sample shows 60,000 to 75,000 clones, around 90% of them seen only once. The study, taken as a whole, reports: Averaged across samples, CD8+ T cells carried more expanded clones than CD4+ did. The study observed clonal expansion of CD4+ and CD8+ blood T cells by week 6 at 0.1 to 3.0 mg/kg.

Details on this clone: Its specificity is unknown.

This receptor was obtained from an adult with an advanced solid tumor such as melanoma, head and neck, liver or kidney cancer. Sequenced here: CD4+ or CD8+ T cells sorted from blood, sampled in a trial of the OX40 agonist ivuxolimab. The V and J genes are TRBV29-1 and TRBJ2-1; no definite D call. The CDR3 protein is CSVEPTGNEQFF. CDR3 nucleotides: TGCAGCGTTGAACCCACCGGCAATGAGCAGTTCTTC.